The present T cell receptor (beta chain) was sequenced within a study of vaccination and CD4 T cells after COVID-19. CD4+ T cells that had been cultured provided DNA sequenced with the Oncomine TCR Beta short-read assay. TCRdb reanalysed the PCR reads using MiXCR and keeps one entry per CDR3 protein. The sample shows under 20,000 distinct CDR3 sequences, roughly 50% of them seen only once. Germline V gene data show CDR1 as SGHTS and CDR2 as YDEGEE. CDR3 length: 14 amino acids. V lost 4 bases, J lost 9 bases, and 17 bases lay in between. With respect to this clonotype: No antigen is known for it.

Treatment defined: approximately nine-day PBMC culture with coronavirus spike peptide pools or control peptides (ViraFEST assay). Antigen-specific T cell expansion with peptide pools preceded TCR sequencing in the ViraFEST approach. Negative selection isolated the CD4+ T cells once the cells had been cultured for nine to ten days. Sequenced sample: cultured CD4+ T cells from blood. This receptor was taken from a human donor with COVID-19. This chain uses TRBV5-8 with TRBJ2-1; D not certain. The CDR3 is CASSPGLLGSEQFF. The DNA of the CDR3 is TGTGCCAGCAGCCCTGGCTTGCTTGGAAGTGAGCAGTTCTTC. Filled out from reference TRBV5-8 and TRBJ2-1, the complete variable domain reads EAGVTQSPTHLIKTRGQQATLRCSPISGHTSVYWYQQALGLGLQFLLWYDEGEERNRGNFPPRFSGRQFPNYSSELNVNALELEDSALYLCASSPGLLGSEQFFGPGTRLTVL.